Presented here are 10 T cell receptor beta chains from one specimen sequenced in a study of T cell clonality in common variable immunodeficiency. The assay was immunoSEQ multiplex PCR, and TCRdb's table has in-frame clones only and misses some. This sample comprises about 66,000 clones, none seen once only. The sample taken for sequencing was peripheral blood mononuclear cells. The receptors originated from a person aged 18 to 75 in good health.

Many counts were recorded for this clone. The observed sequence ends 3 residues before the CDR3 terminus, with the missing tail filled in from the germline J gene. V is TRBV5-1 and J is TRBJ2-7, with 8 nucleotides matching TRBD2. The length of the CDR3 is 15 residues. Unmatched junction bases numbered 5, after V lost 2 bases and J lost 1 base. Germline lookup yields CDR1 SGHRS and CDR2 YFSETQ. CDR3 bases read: TGCGCCAGCAGCTTAACTAGCGGACAATCCTACGAG. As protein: CASSLTSGQSYE. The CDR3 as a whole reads CASSLTSGQSYEQYF.

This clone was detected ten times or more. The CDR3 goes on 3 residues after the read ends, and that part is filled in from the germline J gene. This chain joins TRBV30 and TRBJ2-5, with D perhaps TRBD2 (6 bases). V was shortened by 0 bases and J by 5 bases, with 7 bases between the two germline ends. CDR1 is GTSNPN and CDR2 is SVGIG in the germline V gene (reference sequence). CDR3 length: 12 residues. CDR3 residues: CAWSVRGETQYF. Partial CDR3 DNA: TGTGCCTGGAGTGTACGGGGGGAGACC. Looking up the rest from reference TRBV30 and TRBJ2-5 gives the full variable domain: SQTIHQWPATLVQPVGSPLSLECTVEGTSNPNLYWYRQAAGRGLQLLFYSVGIGQISSEVPQNLSASRPQDRQFILSSKKLLLSDSGFYLCAWSVRGETQYFGPGTRLLVL.

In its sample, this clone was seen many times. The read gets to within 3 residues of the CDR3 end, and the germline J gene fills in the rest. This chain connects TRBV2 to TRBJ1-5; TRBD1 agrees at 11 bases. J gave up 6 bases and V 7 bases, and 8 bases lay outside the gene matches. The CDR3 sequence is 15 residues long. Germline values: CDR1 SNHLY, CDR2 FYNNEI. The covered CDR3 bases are TGTGCCAGCAACGGACAGGGGGCCGGTGGTCAGCCC. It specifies CASNGQGAGGQP. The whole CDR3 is CASNGQGAGGQPQHF.

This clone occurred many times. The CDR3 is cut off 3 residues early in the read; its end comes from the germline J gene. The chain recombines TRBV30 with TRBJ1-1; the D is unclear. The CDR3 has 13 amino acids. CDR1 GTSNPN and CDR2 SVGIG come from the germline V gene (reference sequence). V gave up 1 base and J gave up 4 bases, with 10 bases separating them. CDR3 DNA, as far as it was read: TGTGCCTGGAGTGCTGGCAGAACCACTGAA. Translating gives CAWSAGRTTE. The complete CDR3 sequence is CAWSAGRTTEAFF.

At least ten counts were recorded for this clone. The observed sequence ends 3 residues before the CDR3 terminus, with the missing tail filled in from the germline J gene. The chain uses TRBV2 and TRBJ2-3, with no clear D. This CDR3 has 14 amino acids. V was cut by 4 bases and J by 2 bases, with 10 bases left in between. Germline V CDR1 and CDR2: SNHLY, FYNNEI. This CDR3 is CASSVSPITDTQYF. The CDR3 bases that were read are TGTGCCAGCAGTGTTAGCCCCATCACAGATACG.

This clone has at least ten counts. The CDR3 protein is CATSGNDRVSYNEQFF. Partial CDR3 DNA: TGTGCCACCAGTGGCAATGACAGGGTGTCCTACAATGAG. V gene TRBV24-1 combines with J gene TRBJ2-1; the match to TRBD1 covers 7 bases. The read is 3 residues too short to cover the CDR3 end, so that end is filled in from the germline J gene. The CDR3 sequence is 16 residues long. The V gene end was trimmed by 5 bases and the J gene end by 1 base; junction bases not matched to a gene: 7. From germline, CDR1 is KGHDR and CDR2 SFDVKD.

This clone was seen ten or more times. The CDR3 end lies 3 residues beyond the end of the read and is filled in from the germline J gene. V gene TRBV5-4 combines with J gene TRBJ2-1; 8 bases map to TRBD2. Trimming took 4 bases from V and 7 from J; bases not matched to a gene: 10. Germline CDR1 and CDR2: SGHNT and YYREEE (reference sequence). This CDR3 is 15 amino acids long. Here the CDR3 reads CASSPRVAGWNEQFF. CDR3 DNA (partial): TGTGCCAGCAGCCCCCGTGTAGCGGGATGGAATGAG.

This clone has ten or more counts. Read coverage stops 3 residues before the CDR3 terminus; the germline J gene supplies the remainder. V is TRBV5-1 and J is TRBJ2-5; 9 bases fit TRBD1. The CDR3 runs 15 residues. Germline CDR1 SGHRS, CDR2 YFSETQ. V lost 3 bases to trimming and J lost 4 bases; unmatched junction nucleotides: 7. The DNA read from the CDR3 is TGCGCCAGCAGCTCATCAACAGGGGGCGGAGAGACC. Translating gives CASSSSTGGGET. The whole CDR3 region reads CASSSSTGGGETQYF.

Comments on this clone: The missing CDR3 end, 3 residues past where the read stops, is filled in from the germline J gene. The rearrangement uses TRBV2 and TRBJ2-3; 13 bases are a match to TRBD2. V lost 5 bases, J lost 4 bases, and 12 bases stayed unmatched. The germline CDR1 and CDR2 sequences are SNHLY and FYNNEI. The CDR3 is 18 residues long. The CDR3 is CASSRTSGRGGGSDTQYF. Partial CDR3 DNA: TGTGCCAGCAGTCGGACTAGCGGGAGAGGGGGGGGCTCAGATACG.

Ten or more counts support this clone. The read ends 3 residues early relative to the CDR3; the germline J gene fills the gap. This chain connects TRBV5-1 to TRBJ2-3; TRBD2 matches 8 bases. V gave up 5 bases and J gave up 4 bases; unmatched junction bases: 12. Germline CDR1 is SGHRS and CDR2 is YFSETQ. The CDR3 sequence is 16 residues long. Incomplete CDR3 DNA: TGCGCCAGCAGTTCCACTAGCGGCACGGGCGCAGATACG. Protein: CASSSTSGTGADT. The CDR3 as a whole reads CASSSTSGTGADTQYF.